This TCR beta chain derives from a study of shared clonotypes between healthy human individuals. Per the study methods: Junction-only immunoSEQ sequences carried no quality scores, so filtering differed. The data were produced by immunoSEQ multiplex PCR, yet TCRdb's version contains in-frame clones alone and is incomplete. That table furnishes V, J and clone size, whereas the DNA furnished D and trimming. This table has roughly 720,000 clones, less than 95% appearing once. Recent vaccinations or acute infections were absent in the healthy HIV-negative adult donors. This CDR3 region has 15 residues. V was cut by 0 bases and J by 4 bases, with 11 bases left in between. Germline CDR1 SGDLS, CDR2 YYNGEE.

The sequence was obtained from a man aged 18 to 30 in good health. Some clones in this sample may be carry-over from other donors' samples. The V gene is TRBV9, the J gene TRBJ2-1, with D hard to call. The sequenced sample consisted of memory CD8+ T cells from PBMCs. Subset reported: CD45RO+ cells pooled with CCR7-negative TemRA cells. In nucleotides, the CDR3 is TGTGCCAGCAGCGTAGACGGCGGAAGGTACAATGAGCAGTTCTTC. It encodes CASSVDGGRYNEQFF.